The 21 T cell receptor beta chains below were found in one sample sequenced in a study of response to subunit inactivated influenza vaccine. TCRdb re-called the RT-PCR reads through MiXCR, storing one row per CDR3 protein. The table shows a few hundred thousand distinct CDR3 sequences, with just over 20% occurring only once. This specimen was PBMCs from blood, taken approximately 20 months after vaccination. The receptor source for this set is a man aged 50-75 years who received an inactivated influenza vaccine.

This clonotype was picked up one time. The genes are TRBV4-2 and TRBJ2-7; TRBD2 agrees at 11 bases. The CDR3 spans 19 residues. Per germline, CDR1 LGHNA and CDR2 YNFKEQ. Unmatched junction bases numbered 10, after V lost 0 bases and J lost 0 bases. CDR3 residues: CASSQDRGELAGVSYEQYF. The CDR3 bases are TGTGCCAGCAGCCAAGATCGGGGGGAACTAGCGGGAGTCTCCTACGAGCAGTACTTC.

J is TRBJ1-1 and V is TRBV6-2 or TRBV6-3; D ambiguous. CDR1 and CDR2 (germline): MNHEY, SVGEGT. With 0 bases removed from V and 5 bases from J, the gap between germline ends came to 13 bases. The CDR3 contains 15 residues. The chain's CDR3 is CASSYSPGIRTEAFF. CDR3 DNA sequence: TGTGCCAGCAGTTACTCGCCGGGAATACGGACTGAAGCTTTCTTT.

This clonotype occurred a few times. This chain connects TRBV29-1 to TRBJ2-7; D is uncertain. The CDR3 sequence is 15 residues long. The V and J ends lost 1 base and 1 base respectively, with 14 bases between them. Germline loops: CDR1 SQVTM, CDR2 ANQGSEA. The CDR3 DNA follows: TGCAGCGTTGAAGGGCACAGAGACCATTCCTACGAGCAGTACTTC. Its translation is CSVEGHRDHSYEQYF.

The J gene is TRBJ2-2, the V gene TRBV29-1; no firm D call. CDR1 is SQVTM and CDR2 is ANQGSEA in the germline V gene. The CDR3 totals 15 residues. Trimming cost V 2 bases and J 0 bases, with 10 bases left between them. CDR3 sequence reads: CSVEWVDSNTGELFF. Here the CDR3 DNA reads TGCAGCGTTGAATGGGTCGATTCGAACACCGGGGAGCTGTTTTTT.

This clonotype was observed a few times. V gene TRBV29-1 combines with J gene TRBJ2-1; D unresolved. V dropped 0 bases and J dropped 0 bases, with 12 bases sitting between them. In germline, CDR1 is SQVTM, CDR2 ANQGSEA. This CDR3 spans 16 amino acids. The CDR3 sequence: CSVEDLEERSYNEQFF. The DNA of the CDR3 is TGCAGCGTTGAAGATCTGGAAGAGCGCTCCTACAATGAGCAGTTCTTC.

The rearrangement joins TRBV29-1 to TRBJ2-1, with 7 bases lining up with TRBD2. V gave up 3 bases and J gave up 8 bases; unmatched junction bases: 7. Germline assignment: CDR1 SQVTM and CDR2 ANQGSEA. The CDR3 covers 13 residues. The CDR3 DNA follows: TGCAGCGTTGACGGCGGGAGTTTATATGAGCAGTTCTTC. The encoded protein is CSVDGGSLYEQFF.

The genes are TRBV15 and TRBJ2-7; a possible D gene is TRBD2 (6 bases). Trimming shortened V by 0 bases and J by 5 bases, and 8 bases separated the two germline ends. This CDR3 is built from 13 residues. Per germline, CDR1 LNHNV and CDR2 YYDKDF (reference sequence). Written as DNA, the CDR3 is TGTGCCACCAGCAGAGATAGCGGAAACGAGCAGTACTTC. Protein: CATSRDSGNEQYF.

This chain uses TRBV24-1 with TRBJ2-1; possible D gene TRBD1, 6 bases. The CDR3 contains 15 residues. CDR1 is KGHDR and CDR2 is SFDVKD in the germline V gene. The germline V and J ends were trimmed by 4 bases and 8 bases, with 17 bases remaining between them. CDR3 coding DNA: TGTGCCACCAGTGACAAGGGGGAGTCCCGGGATGAGCAGTTCTTC. Protein product: CATSDKGESRDEQFF.

In regard to this clonotype: A read error is possible here, since a much larger clone lies one base away. The chain links TRBV25-1 to TRBJ1-2; D gene ambiguous. Per the germline V gene, CDR1 is MGHDK and CDR2 is SYGVNS. The CDR3 length is 11 residues. In DNA, the CDR3 is TGTACCAGCAGTGATGGGTGGGGCTACACCTTC. Amino acids: CTSSDGWGYTF.

This clonotype was seen only a few times. The chain couples TRBV12-3 or TRBV12-4 to TRBJ2-3, with 9 bases lining up with TRBD2. This CDR3 spans 16 amino acids. The V segment lost 3 bases and the J segment 2 bases; nucleotides outside the gene matches: 6. CDR3 bases: TGTGCCAGCAGTTTTGAGCTAGCGGGGCACACAGATACGCAGTATTTT. Its translation is CASSFELAGHTDTQYF.

The chain recombines TRBV12-3 or TRBV12-4 with TRBJ1-4, with unresolved D. The CDR3 spans 16 residues. The ends were cut back, 1 base at V and 4 bases at J, with 13 bases in the middle. CDR3 coding DNA: TGTGCCAGCAGTTTAGGTGTTACACTGATTAATGAAAAACTGTTTTTT. Translating it yields CASSLGVTLINEKLFF.

This clonotype has just a few counts. This sequence joins TRBV6-5 and TRBJ1-2; D gene uncertain. The V gene's germline CDR1 is MNHEY and CDR2 SVGAGI. The length of the CDR3 is 13 residues. V lost 2 bases to trimming and J lost 1 base, with 5 bases between them. CDR3 nucleotide sequence: TGTGCCAGCAGTTACGGTATTAACTATGGCTACACCTTC. Residues: CASSYGINYGYTF.

J is TRBJ1-1 and V is TRBV20-1, with D possibly being TRBD1 (5 bases). The germline V and J ends were trimmed by 3 bases and 1 base, with 15 bases remaining between them. This CDR3 has 15 residues. Germline V gene lookup returns CDR1 DFQATT and CDR2 SNEGSKA (reference sequence). The CDR3 spells CSASHQGRPNTEAFF. CDR3 in DNA: TGCAGTGCTAGTCATCAGGGCCGCCCGAACACTGAAGCTTTCTTT.

Notes on this clonotype: The germline gene is not matched at one end of the junction; a read error may be the cause. The chain couples TRBV7-9 to TRBJ1-5; TRBD1 might be the D (5 bases). Per the germline V gene, CDR1 is SEHNR and CDR2 is FQNEAQ (reference sequence). This CDR3 region has 16 residues. CDR3 loop: CASSLDGAYSNQPKHF. The CDR3 nucleotides are TGTGCCAGCAGCTTAGATGGGGCATATAGCAATCAGCCCAAGCATTTT. The whole variable domain, filled in from reference TRBV7-9 and TRBJ1-5, reads DTGVSQNPRHKITKRGQNVTFRCDPISEHNRLYWYRQTLGQGPEFLTYFQNEAQLEKSRLLSDRFSAERPKGSFSTLEIQRTEQGDSAMYLCASSLDGAYSNQPKHFGDGTRLSIL.

The chain couples TRBV7-9 to TRBJ1-4, with 7 positions matching TRBD1. V lost 5 bases and J lost 4; bases outside the gene matches: 1. The CDR3 extends over 13 amino acids. Germline CDR1 reads SEHNR; CDR2 reads FQNEAQ (reference sequence). CDR3 sequence: CASSRDSNEKLFF. In DNA form, the CDR3 reads TGTGCCAGCAGCCGGGACAGTAATGAAAAACTGTTTTTT.

The sample holds a few counts of this clonotype. This chain connects TRBV29-1 to TRBJ1-5; TRBD1 might be the D (5 bases). V was cut by 4 bases and J by 4 bases, with 11 bases left in between. The CDR3 covers 13 residues. Germline CDR1 is SQVTM and CDR2 is ANQGSEA. CDR3 nucleotide sequence: TGCAGCGTTGGGGGGAATAGGAATCAGCCCCAGCATTTT. Protein product: CSVGGNRNQPQHF.

As DNA, the CDR3 is TGTGCCAGCAGTCATAGCGGGCCGCGCGACGAGCAGTACTTC. It translates to CASSHSGPRDEQYF. The genes are TRBV6-2 or TRBV6-3 and TRBJ2-7; 7 positions agree with TRBD2. The CDR3 length is 14 residues. The germline gives CDR1 MNHEY, CDR2 SVGEGT. With V trimmed by 5 bases and J by 5 bases, 9 bases remained unmatched.

This clonotype was observed a few times. The CDR3 loop reads CASSQGGRSNTIYF. The CDR3 nucleotides are TGCGCCAGCAGCCAAGGTGGCAGGTCAAACACCATATATTTT. The chain uses TRBV4-3 and TRBJ1-3; D is unclear. V lost 1 base and J 6 bases, leaving 10 bases between the germline ends. CDR1 LGHNA and CDR2 YSLEER come from the germline V gene. The CDR3 extends over 14 amino acids.

This clonotype was detected many times. The J gene is TRBJ1-3, the V gene TRBV12-3 or TRBV12-4; D remains unclear. V dropped 2 bases and J dropped 0 bases, with 14 bases sitting between them. The CDR3 length is 17 residues. The DNA for the CDR3 is TGTGCCAGCAGTTTAAAAGGCCCCCAGAGCTCTGGAAACACCATATATTTT. It translates to CASSLKGPQSSGNTIYF.

This chain connects TRBV5-1 to TRBJ2-7, with TRBD1 matching 10 bases. Per germline, CDR1 SGHRS and CDR2 YFSETQ. With V trimmed by 2 bases and J by 7 bases, 12 bases remained unmatched. CDR3 length: 16 residues. CDR3 coding DNA: TGCGCCAGCAGCTTCCATCCGCTGACAGGGGGCGAAGAGCAGTACTTC. Residues: CASSFHPLTGGEEQYF.

The genes are TRBV4-3 and TRBJ1-3, with 12 bases identical to TRBD1. Unmatched junction bases numbered 10, after V lost 3 bases and J lost 1 base. CDR3 length equals 19 residues. CDR1 LGHNA and CDR2 YSLEER come from the germline V gene. Here the CDR3 reads CASSQDRPGQGASGNTIYF. The CDR3 bases are TGCGCCAGCAGCCAGGACCGACCGGGACAGGGGGCTTCTGGAAACACCATATATTTT.